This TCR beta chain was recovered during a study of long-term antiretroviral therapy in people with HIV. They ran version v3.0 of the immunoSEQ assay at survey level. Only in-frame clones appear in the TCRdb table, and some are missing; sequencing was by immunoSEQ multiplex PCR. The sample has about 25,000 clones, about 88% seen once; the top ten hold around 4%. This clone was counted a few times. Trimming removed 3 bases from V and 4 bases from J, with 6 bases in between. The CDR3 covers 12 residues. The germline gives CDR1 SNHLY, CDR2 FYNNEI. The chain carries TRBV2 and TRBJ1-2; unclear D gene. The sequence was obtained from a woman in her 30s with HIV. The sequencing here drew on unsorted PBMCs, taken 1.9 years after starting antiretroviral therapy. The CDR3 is CASSDLFYGYTF. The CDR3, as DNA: TGTGCCAGCAGTGACCTTTTCTATGGCTACACCTTC.